The source of this T cell receptor beta chain is a study of blood T cell repertoires in COVID-19. V was clipped by 7 bases and J by 5 bases, with 11 bases between them. CDR1 and CDR2 (germline): ENHRY, SYGVKD. The CDR3 totals 12 residues. Clones were read by immunoSEQ multiplex PCR, and TCRdb kept only the in-frame ones, dropping some. There are 300,000 to 400,000 clones in the sample; about 83% occur only once, and around 3% lies in the top ten. This TCR was recovered from a man between 25 and 39 years old with active or convalescent COVID-19. The source material was peripheral blood. The J gene is TRBJ2-5, the V gene TRBV10-3; D is perhaps TRBD2 (5 bases). CDR3 sequence: CAIMGSGETQYF. The CDR3 bases are TGTGCCATCATGGGGAGTGGGGAGACCCAGTACTTC.